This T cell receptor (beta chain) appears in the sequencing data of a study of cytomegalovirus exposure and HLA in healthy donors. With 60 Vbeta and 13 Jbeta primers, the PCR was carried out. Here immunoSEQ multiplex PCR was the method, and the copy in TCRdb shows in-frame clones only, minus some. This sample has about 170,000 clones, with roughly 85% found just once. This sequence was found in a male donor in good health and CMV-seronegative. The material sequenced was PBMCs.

CDR3 loop: CASSPKTGAGYGYTF. DNA for the CDR3: TGCGCCAGCAGCCCGAAGACAGGGGCAGGATATGGCTACACCTTC. The chain is built from TRBV5-1 and TRBJ1-2, with 8 bases aligning to TRBD1. The J segment lost 5 bases and the V segment lost 4 bases, leaving 10 bases of the junction unmatched. CDR1 is SGHRS, CDR2 YFSETQ, per germline. This CDR3 region has 15 residues.